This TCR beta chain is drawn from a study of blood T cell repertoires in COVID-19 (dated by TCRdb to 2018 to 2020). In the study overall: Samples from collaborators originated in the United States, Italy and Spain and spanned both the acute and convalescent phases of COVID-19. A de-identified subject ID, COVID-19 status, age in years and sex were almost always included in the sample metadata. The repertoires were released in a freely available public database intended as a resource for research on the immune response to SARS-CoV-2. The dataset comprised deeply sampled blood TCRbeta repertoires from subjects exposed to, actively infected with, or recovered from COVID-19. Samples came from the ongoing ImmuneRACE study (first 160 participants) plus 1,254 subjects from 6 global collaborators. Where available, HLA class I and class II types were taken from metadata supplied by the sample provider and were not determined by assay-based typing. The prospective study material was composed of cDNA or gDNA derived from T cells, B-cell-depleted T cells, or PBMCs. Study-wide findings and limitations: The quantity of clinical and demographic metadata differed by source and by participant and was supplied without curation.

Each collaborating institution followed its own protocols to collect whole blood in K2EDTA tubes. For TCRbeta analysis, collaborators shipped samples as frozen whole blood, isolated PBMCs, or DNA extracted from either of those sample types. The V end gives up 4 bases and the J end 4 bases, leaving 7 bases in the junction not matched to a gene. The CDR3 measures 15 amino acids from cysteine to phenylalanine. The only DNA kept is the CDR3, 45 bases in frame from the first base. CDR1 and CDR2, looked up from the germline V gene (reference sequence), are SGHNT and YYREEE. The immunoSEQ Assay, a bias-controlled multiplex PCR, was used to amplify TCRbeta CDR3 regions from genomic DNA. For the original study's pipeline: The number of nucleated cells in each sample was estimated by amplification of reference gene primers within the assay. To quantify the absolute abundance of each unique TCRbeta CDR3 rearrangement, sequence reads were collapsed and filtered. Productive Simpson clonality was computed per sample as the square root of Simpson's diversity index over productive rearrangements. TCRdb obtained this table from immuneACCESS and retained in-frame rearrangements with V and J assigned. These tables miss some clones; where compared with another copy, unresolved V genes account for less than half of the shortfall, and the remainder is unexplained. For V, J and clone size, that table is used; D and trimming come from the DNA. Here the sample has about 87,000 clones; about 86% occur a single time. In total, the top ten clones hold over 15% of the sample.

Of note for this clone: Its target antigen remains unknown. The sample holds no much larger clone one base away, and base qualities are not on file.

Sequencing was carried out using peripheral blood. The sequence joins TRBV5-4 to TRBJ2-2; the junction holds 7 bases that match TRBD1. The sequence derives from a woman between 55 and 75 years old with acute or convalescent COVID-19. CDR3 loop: CASSRTGTATGELFF. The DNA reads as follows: TGTGCCAGCAGCCGTACCGGGACAGCCACCGGGGAGCTGTTTTTT.